The source of this T cell receptor (beta chain) is a study of blood T cells in healthy people across ages. Next came a second PCR, run for about 7 to 12 cycles, which used a sample-barcoded 5' primer along with a J-beta primer mix. The authors tagged each cDNA molecule using a template-switch adaptor with 12 random nucleotides. TCRdb itself ran the 5' RACE reads through MiXCR, one entry per CDR3 protein. The sample contains 650,000 to 1,000,000 distinct CDR3 sequences, about 37% of which appear only once. The study's findings and limits: The diversity estimates, figures obtained from one million T cells, were considered underestimates.

Comment on this clonotype: Its antigen is not known.

The individuals who served as donors were healthy Caucasians living in Russia, aged about 6 to 100. Isolated PBMCs totaled at least 6 million in each sample. J lost 4 bases, V lost 0 bases, and 11 bases had no gene match. Germline-derived CDR1 and CDR2 are LNHNV and YYDKDF (reference sequence). The CDR3 contains 17 residues. The receptor was derived from a man aged 18 to 30 in good health. The sequenced material came from blood. The rearrangement joins TRBV15 to TRBJ1-1, with 7 bases matching TRBD1. Here the CDR3 reads CATSRDKKRGLVTEAFF. In DNA, the CDR3 is TGTGCCACCAGCAGAGATAAAAAAAGGGGGCTAGTCACTGAAGCTTTCTTT.